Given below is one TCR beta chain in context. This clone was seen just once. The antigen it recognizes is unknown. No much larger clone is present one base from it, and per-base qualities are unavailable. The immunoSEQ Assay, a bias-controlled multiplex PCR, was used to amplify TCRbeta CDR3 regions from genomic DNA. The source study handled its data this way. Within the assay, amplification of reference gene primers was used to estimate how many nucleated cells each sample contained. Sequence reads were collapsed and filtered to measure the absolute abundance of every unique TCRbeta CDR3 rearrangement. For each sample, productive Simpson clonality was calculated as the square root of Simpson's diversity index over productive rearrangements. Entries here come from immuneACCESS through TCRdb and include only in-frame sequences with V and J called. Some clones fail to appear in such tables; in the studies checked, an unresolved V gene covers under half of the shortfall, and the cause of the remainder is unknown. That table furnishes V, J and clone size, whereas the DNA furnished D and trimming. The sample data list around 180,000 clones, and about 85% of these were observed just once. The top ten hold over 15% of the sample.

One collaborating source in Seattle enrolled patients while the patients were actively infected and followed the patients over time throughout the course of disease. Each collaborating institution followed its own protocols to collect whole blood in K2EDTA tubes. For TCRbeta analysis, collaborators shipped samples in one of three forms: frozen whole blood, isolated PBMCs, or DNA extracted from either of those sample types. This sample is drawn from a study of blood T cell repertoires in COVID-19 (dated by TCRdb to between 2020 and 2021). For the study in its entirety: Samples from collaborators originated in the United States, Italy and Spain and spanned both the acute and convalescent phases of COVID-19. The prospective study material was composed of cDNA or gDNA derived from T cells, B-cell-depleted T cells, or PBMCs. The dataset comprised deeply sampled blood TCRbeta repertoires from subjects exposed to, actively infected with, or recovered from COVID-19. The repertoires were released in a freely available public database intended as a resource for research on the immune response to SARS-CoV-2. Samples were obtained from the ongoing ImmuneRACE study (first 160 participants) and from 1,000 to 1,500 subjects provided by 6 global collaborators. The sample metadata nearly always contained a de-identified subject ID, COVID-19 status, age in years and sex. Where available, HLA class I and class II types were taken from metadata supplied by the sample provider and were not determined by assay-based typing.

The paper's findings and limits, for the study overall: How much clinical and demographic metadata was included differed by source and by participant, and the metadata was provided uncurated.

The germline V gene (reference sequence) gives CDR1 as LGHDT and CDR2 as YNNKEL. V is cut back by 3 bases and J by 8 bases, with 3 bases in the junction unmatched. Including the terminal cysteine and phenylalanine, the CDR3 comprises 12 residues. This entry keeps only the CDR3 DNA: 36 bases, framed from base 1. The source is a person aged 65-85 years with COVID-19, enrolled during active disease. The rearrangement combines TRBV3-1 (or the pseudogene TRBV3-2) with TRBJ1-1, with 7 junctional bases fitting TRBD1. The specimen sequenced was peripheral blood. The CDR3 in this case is CASSHKDREAFF. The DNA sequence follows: TGTGCCAGCAGCCATAAGGACAGGGAAGCTTTCTTT.